The present T cell receptor (beta chain) was sequenced within a study of beta chain features in type 1 diabetes. This clone was observed a few times. Isolated RNA was reverse transcribed in full, so expressed TCRB transcripts were sequenced. Profiled with immunoSEQ multiplex PCR; TCRdb holds only in-frame clones, not every one. The data hold more than 300,000 clones, with over 13% observed a single time. Unmatched junction bases numbered 2, after V lost 4 bases and J lost 5 bases. The CDR3 has 13 residues. CDR1 LNHDA and CDR2 SQIVND come from the germline V gene (reference sequence). This clonotype was obtained from a young woman in good health. The genes are TRBV19 and TRBJ2-1, with 7 positions matching TRBD2. The sample was naive CD4+ T cells from blood. The DNA for the CDR3 is TGTGCCAGTAGTAGGCTAGCGGACAATGAGCAGTTCTTC. Protein sequence: CASSRLADNEQFF.